The TCR beta chain described here comes from a study of spatial heterogeneity in lung cancer. Study-wide results and limits: Follow-up blood showed ubiquitous expanded tumor TCRs less than blood at resection did.

The sample holds many counts of this clonotype. The antigen is not known. Time point given: blood at routine non-recurrence follow-up after resection. Individual TCR cDNA molecules each bore their own unique molecular identifier. TCRdb re-called the 5' RACE reads through MiXCR, storing one row per CDR3 protein. The sample lists 40,000 to 45,000 distinct CDR3 sequences, approximately 22% occurring once. The sequences come from PBMCs, collected at follow-up. This TCR derives from a female donor with early-stage non-small cell lung cancer.

CDR3 in DNA: TGTGCCAGCTCACCACCGTCGGGGAACGAGCAGTACTTC. Translated: CASSPPSGNEQYF. The chain couples TRBV18 to TRBJ2-7, with D perhaps TRBD2 (5 bases). Trimming stripped 0 bases from V and 5 bases from J, with 8 bases between. CDR3 length equals 13 residues. The germline V gene has CDR1 KGHSH and CDR2 LQKENI.